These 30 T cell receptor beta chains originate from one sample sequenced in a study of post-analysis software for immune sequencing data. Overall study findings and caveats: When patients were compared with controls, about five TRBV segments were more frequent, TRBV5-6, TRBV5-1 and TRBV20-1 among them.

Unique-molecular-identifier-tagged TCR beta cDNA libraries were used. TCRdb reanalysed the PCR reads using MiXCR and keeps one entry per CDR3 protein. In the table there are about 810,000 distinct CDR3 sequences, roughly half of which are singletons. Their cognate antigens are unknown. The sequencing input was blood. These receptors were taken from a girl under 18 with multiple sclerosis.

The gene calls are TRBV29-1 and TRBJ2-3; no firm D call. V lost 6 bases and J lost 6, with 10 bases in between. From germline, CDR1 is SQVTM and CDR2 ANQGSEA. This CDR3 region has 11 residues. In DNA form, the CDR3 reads TGCAGCGTCTCGTGGAGCGATACGCAGTATTTT. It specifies CSVSWSDTQYF.

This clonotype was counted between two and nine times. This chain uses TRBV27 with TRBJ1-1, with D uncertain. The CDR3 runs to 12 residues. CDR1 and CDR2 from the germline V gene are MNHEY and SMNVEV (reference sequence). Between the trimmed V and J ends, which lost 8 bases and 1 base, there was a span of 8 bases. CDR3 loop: CASQAANTEAFF. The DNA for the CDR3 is TGTGCCAGCCAGGCGGCGAACACTGAAGCTTTCTTT.

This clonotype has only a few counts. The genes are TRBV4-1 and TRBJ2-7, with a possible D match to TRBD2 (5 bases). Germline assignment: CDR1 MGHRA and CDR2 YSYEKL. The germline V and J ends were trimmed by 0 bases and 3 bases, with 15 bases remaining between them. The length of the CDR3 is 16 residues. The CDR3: CASSQDPGGSYYEQYF. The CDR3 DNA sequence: TGCGCCAGCAGCCAAGATCCCGGAGGCAGCTACTACGAGCAGTACTTC.

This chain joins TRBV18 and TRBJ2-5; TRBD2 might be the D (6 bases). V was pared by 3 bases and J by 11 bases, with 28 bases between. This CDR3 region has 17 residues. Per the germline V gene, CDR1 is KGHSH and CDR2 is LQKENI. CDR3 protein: CASSPPGGGTPLNEQYF. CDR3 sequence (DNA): TGTGCCAGCTCACCGCCCGGTGGAGGGACCCCGTTAAATGAGCAGTACTTC.

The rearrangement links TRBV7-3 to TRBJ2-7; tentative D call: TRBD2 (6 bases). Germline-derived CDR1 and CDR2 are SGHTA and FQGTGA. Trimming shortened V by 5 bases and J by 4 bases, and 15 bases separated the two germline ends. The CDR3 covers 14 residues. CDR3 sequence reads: CASSLGGGLYEQYF. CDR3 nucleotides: TGTGCCAGCAGCCTCGGCGGAGGGCTGTACGAGCAGTACTTC.

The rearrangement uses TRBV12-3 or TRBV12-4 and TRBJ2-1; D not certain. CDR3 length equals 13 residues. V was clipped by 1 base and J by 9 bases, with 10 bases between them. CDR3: CASSLELSLEQFF. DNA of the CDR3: TGTGCCAGCAGTTTAGAGCTCAGCCTTGAGCAGTTCTTC.

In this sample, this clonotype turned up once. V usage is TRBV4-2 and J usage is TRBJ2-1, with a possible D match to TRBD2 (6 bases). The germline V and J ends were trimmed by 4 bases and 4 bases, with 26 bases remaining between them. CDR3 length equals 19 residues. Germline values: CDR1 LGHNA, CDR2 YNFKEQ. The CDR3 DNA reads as TGTGCCAGCAGCCCCAATGTGATTGGCTGGCGGGGATCGTACAATGAGCAGTTCTTC. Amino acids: CASSPNVIGWRGSYNEQFF.

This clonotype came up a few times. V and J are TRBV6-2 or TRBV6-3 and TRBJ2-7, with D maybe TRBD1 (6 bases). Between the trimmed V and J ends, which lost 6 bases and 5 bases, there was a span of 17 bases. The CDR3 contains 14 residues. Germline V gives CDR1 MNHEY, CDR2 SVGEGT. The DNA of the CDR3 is TGTGCCAGCAGGATGTCGACAGGTATCCACGAGCAGTACTTC. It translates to CASRMSTGIHEQYF.

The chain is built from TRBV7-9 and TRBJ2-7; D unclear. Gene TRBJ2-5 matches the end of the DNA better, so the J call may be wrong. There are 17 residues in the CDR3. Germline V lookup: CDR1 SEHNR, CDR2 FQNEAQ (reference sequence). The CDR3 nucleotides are TGTGCCAGCAGCTTAGGCCCCACGAATTGGGGTAAAGAGACCCAGTACTTC. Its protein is CASSLGPTNWGKETQYF.

CDR3 nucleotide sequence: TGTGCCAGCAGCCCACGACAGGGGGCTGTCTACACCTTC. This translates into CASSPRQGAVYTF. The chain is built from TRBV6-6 and TRBJ1-2; 10 nucleotides agree with TRBD1. The V gene's germline CDR1 is MNHNY and CDR2 SVGAGI (reference sequence). This CDR3 has 13 amino acids. V was clipped by 6 bases and J by 10 bases; unmatched bases: 8.

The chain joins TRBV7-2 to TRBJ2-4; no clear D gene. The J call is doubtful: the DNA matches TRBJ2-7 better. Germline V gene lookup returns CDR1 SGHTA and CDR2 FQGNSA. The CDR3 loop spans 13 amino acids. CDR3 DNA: TGTGCCAGCAGCGGAATTTATATAGGCGAGCAGTACTTC. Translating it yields CASSGIYIGEQYF.

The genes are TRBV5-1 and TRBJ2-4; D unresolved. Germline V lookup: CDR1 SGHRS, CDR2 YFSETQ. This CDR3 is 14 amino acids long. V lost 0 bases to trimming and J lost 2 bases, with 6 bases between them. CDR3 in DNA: TGCGCCAGCAGCTTGGAGGTATCCAAAAACATTCAGTACTTC. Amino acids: CASSLEVSKNIQYF.

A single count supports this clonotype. The CDR3 region has the DNA TGCAGTGCTAGAGAGGGTCCCCCGCCGGCGTCAGATACGCAGTATTTT. As protein: CSAREGPPPASDTQYF. The chain links TRBV20-1 to TRBJ2-3; unclear D gene. The CDR3 sequence is 16 residues long. Germline CDR1 reads DFQATT; CDR2 reads SNEGSKA (reference sequence). Trimming took off 0 bases at V and 4 bases at J, with 17 bases between the two ends.

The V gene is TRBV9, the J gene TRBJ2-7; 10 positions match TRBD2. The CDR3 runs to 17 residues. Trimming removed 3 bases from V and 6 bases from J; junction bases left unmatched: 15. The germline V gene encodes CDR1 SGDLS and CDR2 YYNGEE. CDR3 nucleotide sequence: TGTGCCAGCAGCGCCTTCCCCGATCTAGCGGGAGTCTTCGAGCAGTACTTC. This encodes CASSAFPDLAGVFEQYF. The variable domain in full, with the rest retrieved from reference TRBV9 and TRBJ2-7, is DSGVTQTPKHLITATGQRVTLRCSPRSGDLSVYWYQQSLDQGLQFLIQYYNGEERAKGNILERFSAQQFPDLHSELNLSSLELGDSALYFCASSAFPDLAGVFEQYFGPGTRLTVT.

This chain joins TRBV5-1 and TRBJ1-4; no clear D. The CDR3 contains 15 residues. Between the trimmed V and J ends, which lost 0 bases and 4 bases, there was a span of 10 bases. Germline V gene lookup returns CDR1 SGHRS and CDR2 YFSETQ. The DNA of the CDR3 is TGCGCCAGCAGCTTGGTGAGCGAACATAATGAAAAACTGTTTTTT. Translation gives CASSLVSEHNEKLFF.

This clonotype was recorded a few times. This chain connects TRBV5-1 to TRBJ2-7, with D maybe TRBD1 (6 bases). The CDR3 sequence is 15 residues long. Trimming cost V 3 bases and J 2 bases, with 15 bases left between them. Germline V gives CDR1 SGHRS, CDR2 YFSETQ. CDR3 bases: TGCGCCAGCAGCTGGAACAGGGTAACGGCCTACGAGCAGTACTTC. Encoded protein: CASSWNRVTAYEQYF.

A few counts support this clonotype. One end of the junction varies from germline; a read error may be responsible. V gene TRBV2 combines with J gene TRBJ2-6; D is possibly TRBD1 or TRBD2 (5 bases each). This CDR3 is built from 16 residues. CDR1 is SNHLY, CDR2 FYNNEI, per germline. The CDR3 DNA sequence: TGTGCCAGCAGTGCAGACGGGAACTCTGGGGCCAACGTCCAGACTTTC. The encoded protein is CASSADGNSGANVQTF.

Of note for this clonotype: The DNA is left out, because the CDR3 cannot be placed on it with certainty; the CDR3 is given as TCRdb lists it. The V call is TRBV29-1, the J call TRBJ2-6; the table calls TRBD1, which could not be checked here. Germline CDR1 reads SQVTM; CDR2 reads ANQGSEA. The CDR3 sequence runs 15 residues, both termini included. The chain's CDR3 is CSVGTGTSGANVRTF.

CDR3 sequence (DNA): TGCGCCAGCAGCCCGACGGGGGGGCTGGACAATGAGCAGTTCTTC. Amino acids: CASSPTGGLDNEQFF. The chain recombines TRBV5-1 with TRBJ2-1, with 8 bases fitting TRBD2. V dropped 4 bases and J dropped 5; count of bases not matched to a gene: 8. Germline CDR1 and CDR2: SGHRS and YFSETQ. The CDR3 extends over 15 amino acids.

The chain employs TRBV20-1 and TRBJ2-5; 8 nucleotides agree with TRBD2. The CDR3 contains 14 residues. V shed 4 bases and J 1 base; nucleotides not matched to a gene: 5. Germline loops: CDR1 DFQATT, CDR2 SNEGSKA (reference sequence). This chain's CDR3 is CSAISGGPQETQYF. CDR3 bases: TGCAGTGCTATCTCGGGGGGGCCCCAAGAGACCCAGTACTTC.

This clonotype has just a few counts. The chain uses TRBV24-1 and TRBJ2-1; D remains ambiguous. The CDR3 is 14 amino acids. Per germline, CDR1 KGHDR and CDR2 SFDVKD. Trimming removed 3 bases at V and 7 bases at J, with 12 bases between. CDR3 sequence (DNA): TGTGCCACCAGTGATGCGGTAGCTAGTAATGAGCAGTTCTTC. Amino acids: CATSDAVASNEQFF.

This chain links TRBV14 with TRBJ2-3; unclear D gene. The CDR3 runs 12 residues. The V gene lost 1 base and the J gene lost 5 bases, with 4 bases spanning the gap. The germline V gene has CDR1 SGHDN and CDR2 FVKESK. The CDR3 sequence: CASSQGRDTQYF. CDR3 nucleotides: TGTGCCAGCAGCCAAGGCAGAGATACGCAGTATTTT.

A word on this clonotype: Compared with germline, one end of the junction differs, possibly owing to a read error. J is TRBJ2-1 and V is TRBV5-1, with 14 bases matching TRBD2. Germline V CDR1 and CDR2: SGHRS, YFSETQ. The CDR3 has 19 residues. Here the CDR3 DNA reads TGCGCCAGCAGCTTGGGGGGACTAGCGGGAGAGAGGTCCTACAATGAGAAGTTCTTC. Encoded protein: CASSLGGLAGERSYNEKFF.

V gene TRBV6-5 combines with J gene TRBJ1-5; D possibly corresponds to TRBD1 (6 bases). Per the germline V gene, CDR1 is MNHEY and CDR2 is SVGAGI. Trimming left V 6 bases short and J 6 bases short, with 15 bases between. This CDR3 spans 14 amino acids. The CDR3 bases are TGTGCCAGCAGCCACGGGACAAATTTTCAGCCCCAGCATTTT. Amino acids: CASSHGTNFQPQHF.

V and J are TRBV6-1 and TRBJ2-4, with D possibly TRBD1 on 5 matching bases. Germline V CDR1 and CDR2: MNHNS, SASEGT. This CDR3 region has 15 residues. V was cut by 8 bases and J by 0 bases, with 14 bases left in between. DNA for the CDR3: TGTGCCAGCTGGGTTGGGGCGTTAGCCAAAAACATTCAGTACTTC. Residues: CASWVGALAKNIQYF.

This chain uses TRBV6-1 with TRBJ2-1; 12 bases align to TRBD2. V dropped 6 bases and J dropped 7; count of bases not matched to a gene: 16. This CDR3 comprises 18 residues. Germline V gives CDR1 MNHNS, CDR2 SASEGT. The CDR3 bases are TGTGCCAGCAGCCGTAGGACTAGCGGGACTCCGGCGGGGAATGAGCAGTTCTTC. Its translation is CASSRRTSGTPAGNEQFF.

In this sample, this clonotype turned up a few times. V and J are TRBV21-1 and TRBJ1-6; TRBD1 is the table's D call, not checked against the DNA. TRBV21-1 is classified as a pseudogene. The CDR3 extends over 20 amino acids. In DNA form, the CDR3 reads TGTGCCAGCAGCAAACTCCCAACTTTGGACACGAGCTCCTATAATTCACCCCTCCACTTT. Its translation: CASSKLPTLDTSSYNSPLHF.

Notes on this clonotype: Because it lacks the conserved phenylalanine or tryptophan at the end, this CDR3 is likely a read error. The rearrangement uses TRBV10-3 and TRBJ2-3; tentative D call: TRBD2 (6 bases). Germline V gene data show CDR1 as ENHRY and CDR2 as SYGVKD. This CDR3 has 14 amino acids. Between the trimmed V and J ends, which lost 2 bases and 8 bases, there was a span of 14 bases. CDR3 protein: CAISERDSWGTQYL. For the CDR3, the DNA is TGTGCCATCAGTGAGCGGGACTCATGGGGTACGCAGTATTTG.

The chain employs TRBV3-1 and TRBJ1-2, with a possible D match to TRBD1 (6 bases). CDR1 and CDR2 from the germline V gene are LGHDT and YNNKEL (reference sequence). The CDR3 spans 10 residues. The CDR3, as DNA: TGTGCAGCAGGGGACTATGGCTACACCTTC. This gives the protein CAAGDYGYTF.

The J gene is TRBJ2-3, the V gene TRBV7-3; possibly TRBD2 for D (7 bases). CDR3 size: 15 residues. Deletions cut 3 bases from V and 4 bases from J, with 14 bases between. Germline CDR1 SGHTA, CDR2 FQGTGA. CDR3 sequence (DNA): TGTGCCAGCAGCTTGTGGGGGGGCGGGTCAGATACGCAGTATTTT. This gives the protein CASSLWGGGSDTQYF. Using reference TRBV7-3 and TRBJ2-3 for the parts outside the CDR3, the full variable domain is GAGVSQTPSNKVTEKGKYVELRCDPISGHTALYWYRQSLGQGPEFLIYFQGTGAADDSGLPNDRFFAVRPEGSVSTLKIQRTERGDSAVYLCASSLWGGGSDTQYFGPGTRLTVL.